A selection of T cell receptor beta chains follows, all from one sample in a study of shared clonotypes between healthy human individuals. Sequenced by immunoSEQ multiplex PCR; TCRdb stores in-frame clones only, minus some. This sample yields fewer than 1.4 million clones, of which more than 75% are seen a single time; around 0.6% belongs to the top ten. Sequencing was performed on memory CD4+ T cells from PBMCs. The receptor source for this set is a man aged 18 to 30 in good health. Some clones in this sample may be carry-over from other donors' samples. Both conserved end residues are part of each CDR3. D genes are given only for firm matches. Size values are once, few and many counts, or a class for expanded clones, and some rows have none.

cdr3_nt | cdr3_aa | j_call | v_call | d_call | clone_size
TGTGCCAGTTGGGCCGACGGTAATGAAAAACTGTTTTTT | CASWADGNEKLFF | TRBJ1-4 | TRBV19 | NA | NA
TGTGCCAGCAGCGTTCAGGGGGCCCCCCAGAGCAATCAGCCCCAGCATTTT | CASSVQGAPQSNQPQHF | TRBJ1-5 | TRBV4-2 | TRBD1 | NA
TGTGCCAGCAGGGGACAGGGATATCAGCCCCAGCATTTT | CASRGQGYQPQHF | TRBJ1-5 | TRBV19 | TRBD1 | once
TGTGCCACCAGCAGAGCGGGGGTCTATGAAGCTTTCTTT | CATSRAGVYEAFF | TRBJ1-1 | TRBV15 | NA | once
TGTGCCAGCAATGGAGCCTACAATGAGCAGTTCTTC | CASNGAYNEQFF | TRBJ2-1 | TRBV6-5 | NA | once
TGTGCCAGCATCCAAACAGGCGGACAGGGCTACGAGCAGTACTTC | CASIQTGGQGYEQYF | TRBJ2-7 | TRBV7-9 | TRBD1 | once
TGTGCCAGCAGTTTAGGCCCCGAGCGGACAGCCAATGAGCAGTTCTTC | CASSLGPERTANEQFF | TRBJ2-1 | TRBV27 | NA | once
TGCGCCAGCAGCTCGGTGGCGGGAAGCAATCAGCCCCAGCATTTT | CASSSVAGSNQPQHF | TRBJ1-5 | TRBV5-1 | NA | NA
TGTGCCAGCAGCCCAACACCCATCCAAGAGACCCAGTACTTC | CASSPTPIQETQYF | TRBJ2-5 | TRBV7-2 | NA | NA
TGTGCCAGCAGTGTTTCAGGGGGAGGTACTGAAGCTTTCTTT | CASSVSGGGTEAFF | TRBJ1-1 | TRBV25-1 | TRBD1 | NA
TGTGCCAGCAGTCAATACCATGGACGCCCTATGAACACTGAAACTTTCTTT | CASSQYHGRPMNTETFF | TRBJ1-1 | TRBV27 | NA | NA
TGTGCCAGCAGCTCCAACCAGGGGCGGGGGGAGACCCAGTACTTC | CASSSNQGRGETQYF | TRBJ2-5 | TRBV7-8 | NA | NA
TGTGCCAGCAGCTCTTACTCCTCTGGAAACACCATATATTTT | CASSSYSSGNTIYF | TRBJ1-3 | TRBV11-1 | NA | once
TGTGCCAGCAGTCTAGGGGGGTTGCGTCAGTGGAATGAGCAGTTCTTC | CASSLGGLRQWNEQFF | TRBJ2-1 | TRBV28 | NA | many
TGCAGCGTTGACGACGGCCGCTCTGGGGCCAACGTCCTGACTTTC | CSVDDGRSGANVLTF | TRBJ2-6 | TRBV29-1 | NA | NA
TGTGCCAGCAGCTTCGAAGGGCCTCTCTACGAGCAGTACTTC | CASSFEGPLYEQYF | TRBJ2-7 | TRBV7-2 | NA | NA
TGCGCCAGCAGCCAGACTGGGACAGGGATCAATCAGCCCCAGCATTTT | CASSQTGTGINQPQHF | TRBJ1-5 | TRBV4-1 | TRBD1 | NA
TGTGCCAGCAGCTTAAGTTTGGGGAGCGGGACGGATGAGCAGTTCTTC | CASSLSLGSGTDEQFF | TRBJ2-1 | TRBV7-3 | TRBD2 | NA
TGTGCCAGCAGCCCGGGACTAGCGGATTCCTACGAGCAGTACTTC | CASSPGLADSYEQYF | TRBJ2-7 | TRBV7-2 | TRBD2 | NA
TGTGCCAGCAGAGGGACACCCTATGGCTACACCTTC | CASRGTPYGYTF | TRBJ1-2 | TRBV28 | NA | NA
TGTGCCATCAAGGACAGGCTACACTATGGCTACACCTTC | CAIKDRLHYGYTF | TRBJ1-2 | TRBV28 | TRBD1 | NA
TGTGCCTGGAGTCAAGGGCCTAGCGGGAGAGATACGCAGTATTTT | CAWSQGPSGRDTQYF | TRBJ2-3 | TRBV30 | TRBD2 | NA
TGCGCCAGCAAACTAGGGAGCACAGATACGCAGTATTTT | CASKLGSTDTQYF | TRBJ2-3 | TRBV5-1 | NA | NA
TGTGCTAGTGGGCTAGACAGCAATCAGCCCCAGCATTTT | CASGLDSNQPQHF | TRBJ1-5 | TRBV12-5 | NA | once
TGTGCCATCAGTCCCCTCCCTAGCACAGATACGCAGTATTTT | CAISPLPSTDTQYF | TRBJ2-3 | TRBV10-3 | NA | NA
TGTGCCAGCAGCCAAGGATCCGGTCCGGGAGAGACCCAGTACTTC | CASSQGSGPGETQYF | TRBJ2-5 | TRBV4-2 | NA | NA
TGCGCCAGCAGCTTGTTTGCAGGGGGCGCTTTGGGGACCCAGTACTTC | CASSLFAGGALGTQYF | TRBJ2-5 | TRBV5-1 | TRBD1 | NA
TGTGCCAGCAGTTTAAGAGGGGGCGGCGGCTACACCTTC | CASSLRGGGGYTF | TRBJ1-2 | TRBV28 | TRBD1 | NA
TGCAGTGCTAGTTCCCCGCGCGGGCAGTTCTTC | CSASSPRGQFF | TRBJ2-1 | TRBV20-1 | NA | NA
TGTGCCACAACCAGCCCAGCGGGGACAGGGGGCCGAGTGGGTGAAAAACTGTTTTTT | CATTSPAGTGGRVGEKLFF | TRBJ1-4 | TRBV15 | TRBD1 | NA
TGCAGCGCAGCCCGTTTGATTAGCGACTATGGCTACACCTTC | CSAARLISDYGYTF | TRBJ1-2 | TRBV29-1 | NA | NA
TGTGCCAGCAGTTCTCCCCGCTCTGGGGCCAACGTCCTGACTTTC | CASSSPRSGANVLTF | TRBJ2-6 | TRBV27 | NA | NA
TGCGCCAGCAGCTGGGAGGACATGATATACAATGAGCAGTTCTTC | CASSWEDMIYNEQFF | TRBJ2-1 | TRBV5-1 | NA | once
TGTGCCACCAGCAGAGAAGCGGGAAGCACAGATACGCAGTATTTT | CATSREAGSTDTQYF | TRBJ2-3 | TRBV15 | TRBD2 | NA
TGTGCAAGGGGAGACTTATACAATGAGCAGTTCTTC | CARGDLYNEQFF | TRBJ2-1 | TRBV7-3 | NA | NA
TGTGCCAGCAGCCCCGGACCGGCTCTAGGAAACACCATATATTTT | CASSPGPALGNTIYF | TRBJ1-3 | TRBV4-2 | NA | NA
TGTGCCAGCAGCGCCCGTAGTGGGAGGTCCTACAATGAGCAGTTCTTC | CASSARSGRSYNEQFF | TRBJ2-1 | TRBV9 | NA | NA
TGTGCCAGCAGTTCGCCCGGACTAGCGGGATCCGGGGAGACCCAGTACTTC | CASSSPGLAGSGETQYF | TRBJ2-5 | TRBV28 | TRBD2 | NA
TGTGCCAGCTCACGGGAAATCTATGACACCGGGGAGCTGTTTTTT | CASSREIYDTGELFF | TRBJ2-2 | TRBV18 | NA | NA
TGTGCCAGCAGCCAAGATTTAACCCCAACTAATGAAAAACTGTTTTTT | CASSQDLTPTNEKLFF | TRBJ1-4 | TRBV14 | NA | NA
TGCGCCAGCAGCTTCAGGGGCACTGAAGCTTTCTTT | CASSFRGTEAFF | TRBJ1-1 | TRBV5-1 | NA | NA
TGTGCCAGCAGTGAAGGGGGCGGGGGCTACGAGCAGTACTTC | CASSEGGGGYEQYF | TRBJ2-7 | TRBV6-1 | TRBD2 | NA
TGTGCCTGGAGTAGGTACAATGAGCAGTTCTTC | CAWSRYNEQFF | TRBJ2-1 | TRBV30 | NA | NA
TGTGCCAGCTCACCACTAGCGGGGTTTACAGATACGCAGTATTTT | CASSPLAGFTDTQYF | TRBJ2-3 | TRBV18 | TRBD2 | NA
TGTGCCAGCAGTTACTCGAACCGTTTAAACTATGGCTACACCTTC | CASSYSNRLNYGYTF | TRBJ1-2 | TRBV6-5 | NA | NA
TGTGCCAGCAGCTTTAGGGGGGTCGGTAATGAAAAACTGTTTTTT | CASSFRGVGNEKLFF | TRBJ1-4 | TRBV5-4 | NA | NA
TGTGCCAGCGGGAATGGACAGGGATATTACGGCTCCTACAATGAGCAGTTCTTC | CASGNGQGYYGSYNEQFF | TRBJ2-1 | TRBV2 | TRBD1 | few
TGTGCCAGCAGCCAAGACCGGGGAACTAATGAAAAACTGTTTTTT | CASSQDRGTNEKLFF | TRBJ1-4 | TRBV4-2 | NA | NA
TGTGCCAGCAGTTACTCGGTTGGCTACGAGCAGTACTTC | CASSYSVGYEQYF | TRBJ2-7 | TRBV6-5 | NA | NA
TGTGCCAGCAGCTTAGGGGCGTCTAGCTCCTACGAGCAGTACTTC | CASSLGASSSYEQYF | TRBJ2-7 | TRBV7-2 | NA | NA
TGTGCCAGCAGTCCCATGGGGGTAGTGAACTACGAGCAGTACTTC | CASSPMGVVNYEQYF | TRBJ2-7 | TRBV6-5 | NA | NA
TGTGCCAGCAGCCAATTCGGGGGACGGACCCAGTACTTC | CASSQFGGRTQYF | TRBJ2-5 | TRBV14 | NA | NA
TGTGCCAGTATCCCTCCGGCGAACACTGAAGCTTTCTTT | CASIPPANTEAFF | TRBJ1-1 | TRBV19 | NA | NA